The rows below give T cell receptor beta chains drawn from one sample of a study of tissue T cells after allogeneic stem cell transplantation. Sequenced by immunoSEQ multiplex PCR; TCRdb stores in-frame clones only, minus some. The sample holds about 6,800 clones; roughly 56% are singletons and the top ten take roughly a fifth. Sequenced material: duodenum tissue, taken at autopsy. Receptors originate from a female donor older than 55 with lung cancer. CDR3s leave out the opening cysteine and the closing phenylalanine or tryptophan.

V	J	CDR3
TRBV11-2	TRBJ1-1	ASSYAGQLSEAF
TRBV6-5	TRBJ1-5	ASSLLQVQPQH
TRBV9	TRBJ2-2	ASSVGGRMGLAQNTGELF
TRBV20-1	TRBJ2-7	SAPRGYEQY
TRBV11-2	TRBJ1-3	ASSPGQGASGNTIY
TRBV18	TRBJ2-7	ASSPDQGASREQY
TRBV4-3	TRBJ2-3	ASSQTSGGLSPRTDTQY
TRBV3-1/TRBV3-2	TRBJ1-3	ASSQGGQGTIY
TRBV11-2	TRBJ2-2	ASSPSGGVNTGELF
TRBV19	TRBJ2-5	ASSRGPDRGRETQY
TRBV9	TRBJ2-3	ASSVVGTSGSTDTQY
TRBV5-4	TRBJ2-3	ASSKGQGKTDTQY
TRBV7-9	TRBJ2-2	ASSFVGTGELF
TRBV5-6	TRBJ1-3	ASSPTGYGNTIY
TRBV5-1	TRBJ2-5	ASSAGSTQETQY
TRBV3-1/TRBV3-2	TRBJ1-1	ASSHRDRMNTEAF
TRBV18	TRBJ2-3	ASSPPQGRQTDTQY
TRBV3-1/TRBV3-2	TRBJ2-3	ASSPLAGAFGQY
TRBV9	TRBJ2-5	ASSVGGFLQTQY
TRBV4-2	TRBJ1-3	ASSQAEAAGSRNTIY
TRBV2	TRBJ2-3	ASSATGVADTQY
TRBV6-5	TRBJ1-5	ASKRTENQPQH
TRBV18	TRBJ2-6	ASSQTGTGPAGANVLT
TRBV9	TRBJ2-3	ASSVVRGTQY
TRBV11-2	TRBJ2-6	ASSLTSGANVLT
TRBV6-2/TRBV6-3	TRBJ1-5	ASSPGTGGNQPQH
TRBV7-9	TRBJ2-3	ASSFPTGSPGHTQY
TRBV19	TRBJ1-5	ASSTSTDSNQPQH
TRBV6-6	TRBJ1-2	ASSPTGDYGYT
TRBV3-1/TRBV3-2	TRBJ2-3	ASSQQMADTQY
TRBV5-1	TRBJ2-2	ASSPRSGSDGELF
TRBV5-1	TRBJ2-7	ASSPGGRAAYEQY
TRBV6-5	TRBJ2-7	ASSYDARVEQY
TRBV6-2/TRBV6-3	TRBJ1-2	ASSYSKIRGYGYT
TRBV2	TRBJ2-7	ASNADSYEQY
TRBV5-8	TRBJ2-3	ASSHGTERITQY
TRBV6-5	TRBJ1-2	ASSHRQTNYGYT
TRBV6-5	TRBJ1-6	ASSYETGSTLH
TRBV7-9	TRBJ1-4	ASSLEGVLNEKLF
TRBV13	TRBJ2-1	ASSSIKGIHSSYNEQF
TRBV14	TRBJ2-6	ASSQRTSGANVLT
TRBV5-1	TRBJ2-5	ASSTSGRNQETQY
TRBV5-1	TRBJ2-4	ASSSPSAGVQNIQY